Below, one T cell receptor beta chain is given with its context. Its antigen is not yet known. No clone much larger than this one lies a single base away; base qualities are absent. The sample comes from a study of technical replicates of blood from a handful of donors listed by TCRdb under 2017. The receptor library was made with the immunoSEQ multiplex PCR assay. Imported from immuneACCESS, the table was reduced by TCRdb to in-frame sequences with V and J called. These copies leave out some clones; in studies compared against another copy, an unresolved V gene accounts for under half, and the cause of the remainder is not known. Across this sample there are about 93,000 clones, with 95% seen only once. The ten largest clones take up roughly 0.28% of the sample. V drops 4 bases and J drops 5 bases, leaving 27 bases in between. The CDR3 holds 19 amino acids from the cysteine to the phenylalanine. CDR3 DNA is the only sequence kept; it has 57 bases, read in frame from the first base. Based on the germline V gene, the CDR1 and CDR2 sequences are SGHTA and FQGNSA.

The receptor chain draws on TRBV7-2 and TRBJ1-5; TRBD1 is perhaps the D gene, given 5 matching bases. This clonotype was sampled from a human donor in good health. Sequencing input: T cells isolated from PBMCs. Read as DNA, the sequence is TGTGCCAGCAGCTACGATCCCCTACAGGACGCCTCACCTTATCAGCCCCAGCATTTT. It codes for CASSYDPLQDASPYQPQHF.